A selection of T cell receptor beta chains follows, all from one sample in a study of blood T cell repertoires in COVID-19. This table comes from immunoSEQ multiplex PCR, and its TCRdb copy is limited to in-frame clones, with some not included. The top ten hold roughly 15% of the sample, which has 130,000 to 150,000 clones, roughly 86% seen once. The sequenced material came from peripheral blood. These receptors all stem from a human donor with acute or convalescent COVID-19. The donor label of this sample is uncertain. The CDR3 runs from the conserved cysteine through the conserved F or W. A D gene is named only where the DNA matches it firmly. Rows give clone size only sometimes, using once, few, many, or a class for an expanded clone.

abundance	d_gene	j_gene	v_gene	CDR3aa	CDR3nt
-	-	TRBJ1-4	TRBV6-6	CASISGATNEKLFF	TGTGCCAGCATTTCAGGGGCAACTAATGAAAAACTGTTTTTT
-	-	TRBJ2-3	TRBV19	CASSRQASTDTQYF	TGTGCCAGTAGTAGACAGGCTAGCACAGATACGCAGTATTTT
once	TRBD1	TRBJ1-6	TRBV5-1	CASSLEGANSPLHF	TGCGCCAGCAGCTTGGAGGGGGCGAATTCACCCCTCCACTTT
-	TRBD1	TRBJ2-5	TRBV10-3	CAISATGGRQETQYF	TGTGCCATCAGTGCCACAGGGGGAAGGCAAGAGACCCAGTACTTC
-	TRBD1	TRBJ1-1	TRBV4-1	CASSRPLGTGVSNTEAFF	TGCGCCAGCAGCCGCCCGTTGGGGACAGGGGTCTCAAACACTGAAGCTTTCTTT
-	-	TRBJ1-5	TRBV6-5	CASSYIGVRQPQHF	TGTGCCAGCAGTTACATAGGGGTACGACAGCCCCAGCATTTT
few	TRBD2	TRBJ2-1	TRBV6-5	CATHSGGAGYNEQFF	TGTGCCACCCATAGCGGGGGGGCGGGTTACAATGAGCAGTTCTTC
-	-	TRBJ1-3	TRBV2	CASLTEVSGNTIYF	TGTGCCAGCCTGACAGAGGTCTCTGGAAACACCATATATTTT
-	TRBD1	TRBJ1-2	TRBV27	CASRPGTANYGYTF	TGTGCCAGCAGGCCCGGGACAGCTAACTATGGCTACACCTTC
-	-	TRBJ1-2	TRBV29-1	CSALIRGGCYGYTF	TGCAGCGCGTTGATTAGGGGTGGATGCTATGGCTACACCTTC
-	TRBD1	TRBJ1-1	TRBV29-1	CSVATGEVYTEAFF	TGCAGCGTTGCTACAGGGGAGGTGTACACTGAAGCTTTCTTT
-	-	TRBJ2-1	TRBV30	CAWSLGGALNEQFF	TGTGCCTGGAGTCTGGGGGGGGCCCTCAATGAGCAGTTCTTC
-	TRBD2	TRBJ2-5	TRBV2	CASIQAGVQETQYF	TGTGCCAGCATACAAGCGGGGGTCCAAGAGACCCAGTACTTC
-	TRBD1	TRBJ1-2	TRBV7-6	CASSLGYRDRGRDYGYTF	TGTGCCAGCAGCTTAGGTTACCGGGACAGGGGGCGGGACTATGGCTACACCTTC
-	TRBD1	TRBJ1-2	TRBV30	CAWARTGGDSYGYTF	TGTGCCTGGGCAAGGACAGGGGGCGATTCCTATGGCTACACCTTC
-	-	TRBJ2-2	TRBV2	CASRRGVTGELFF	TGTGCCAGCAGAAGGGGCGTCACCGGGGAGCTGTTTTTT
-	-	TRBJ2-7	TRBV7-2	CASSLVVGTYEQYF	TGTGCCAGCAGCTTAGTCGTGGGCACCTACGAGCAGTACTTC
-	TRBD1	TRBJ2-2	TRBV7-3	CASRAGTGVTGELFF	TGTGCCAGCAGGGCAGGAACAGGGGTCACCGGGGAGCTGTTTTTT
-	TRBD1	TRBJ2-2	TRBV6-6	CASSYGTGGPGELFF	TGTGCCAGCAGTTACGGGACAGGGGGTCCCGGGGAGCTGTTTTTT
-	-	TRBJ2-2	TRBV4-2	CASRDGQLYTGELFF	TGTGCCAGCAGAGACGGACAGTTATACACCGGGGAGCTGTTTTTT
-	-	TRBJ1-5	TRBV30	CAWSSDRKPQHF	TGTGCCTGGAGTAGTGACAGGAAGCCCCAGCATTTT
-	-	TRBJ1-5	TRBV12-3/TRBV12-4	CASSFGRDQPQHF	TGTGCCAGCAGTTTTGGCAGGGATCAGCCCCAGCATTTT
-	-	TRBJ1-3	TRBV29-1	CSVLKLSGNTIYF	TGCAGCGTGCTCAAACTTTCTGGAAACACCATATATTTT
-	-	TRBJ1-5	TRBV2	CASNSVYSNQPQHF	TGTGCCAGCAATTCAGTGTATAGCAATCAGCCCCAGCATTTT
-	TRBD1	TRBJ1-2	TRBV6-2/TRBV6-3	CASSGPGQGFYGYTF	TGTGCCAGCAGTGGCCCGGGACAGGGGTTCTATGGCTACACCTTC
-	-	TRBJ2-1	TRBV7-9	CASSLTTVSYNEQFF	TGTGCCAGCAGCTTAACAACAGTCTCCTACAATGAGCAGTTCTTC
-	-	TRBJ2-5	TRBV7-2	CASSTQQGRETQYF	TGTGCCAGCAGCACCCAACAGGGAAGGGAGACCCAGTACTTC
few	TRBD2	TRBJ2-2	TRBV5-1	CASSPGLAGTLRRGGELFF	TGCGCCAGCAGCCCGGGACTAGCGGGAACCCTACGACGAGGCGGGGAGCTGTTTTTT
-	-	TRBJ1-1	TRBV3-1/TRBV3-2	CASSQGGGRAEAFF	TGTGCCAGCAGCCAAGGGGGGGGCAGGGCTGAAGCTTTCTTT
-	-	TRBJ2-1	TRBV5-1	CASSLRQGSSYNEQFF	TGCGCCAGCAGCTTGAGGCAGGGGTCCTCCTACAATGAGCAGTTCTTC
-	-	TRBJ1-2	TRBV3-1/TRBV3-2	CASSQVGTYGYTF	TGTGCCAGCAGCCAAGTGGGGACTTATGGCTACACCTTC
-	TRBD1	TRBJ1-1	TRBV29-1	CSVEGDRGRDTEAFF	TGCAGCGTTGAAGGGGACAGGGGGCGCGACACTGAAGCTTTCTTT
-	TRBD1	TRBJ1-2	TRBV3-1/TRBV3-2	CASSQTGAGLYGYTF	TGTGCCAGCAGCCAAACAGGGGCAGGCCTCTATGGCTACACCTTC
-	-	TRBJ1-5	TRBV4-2	CASSSLPPGQPQHF	TGTGCCAGCAGTTCTCTCCCGCCAGGCCAGCCCCAGCATTTT
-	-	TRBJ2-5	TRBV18	CASSPLTGRETQYF	TGTGCCAGCTCACCATTGACAGGGAGGGAGACCCAGTACTTC
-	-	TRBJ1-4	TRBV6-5	CASSYSRISNEKLFF	TGTGCCAGCAGTTACTCGCGGATCTCTAATGAAAAACTGTTTTTT
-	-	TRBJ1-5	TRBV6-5	CASSSHWTGNQPQHF	TGTGCCAGCAGTTCACACTGGACAGGCAATCAGCCCCAGCATTTT
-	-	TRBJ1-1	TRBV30	CAWSVLQDTEAFF	TGTGCCTGGAGTGTACTGCAGGACACTGAAGCTTTCTTT
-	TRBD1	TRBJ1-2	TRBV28	CASRTGTGGYYGYTF	TGTGCCAGCAGGACGGGGACAGGGGGTTACTATGGCTACACCTTC
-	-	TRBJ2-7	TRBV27	CASSPRLHYEQYF	TGTGCCAGCAGTCCGAGGCTCCACTACGAGCAGTACTTC
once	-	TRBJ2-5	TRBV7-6	CASSLNRMWGDQETQYF	TGTGCCAGCAGCTTAAATAGGATGTGGGGGGACCAAGAGACCCAGTACTTC
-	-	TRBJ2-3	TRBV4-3	CASSQDSSRLAQYF	TGCGCCAGCAGCCAAGACTCATCGCGCCTAGCGCAGTATTTT
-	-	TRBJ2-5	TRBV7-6	CASSHLKAAQETQYF	TGTGCCAGCAGTCACCTGAAGGCGGCCCAAGAGACCCAGTACTTC
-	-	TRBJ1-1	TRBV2	CASRPDRQGEAFF	TGTGCCAGCAGACCCGACAGGCAGGGTGAAGCTTTCTTT
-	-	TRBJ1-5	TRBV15	CATSRDGGVAQPQHF	TGTGCCACCAGCAGAGACGGGGGTGTAGCTCAGCCCCAGCATTTT
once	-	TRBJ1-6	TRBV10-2	CASSEPSRPLHF	TGCGCCAGCAGTGAGCCCTCCAGACCCCTCCACTTT
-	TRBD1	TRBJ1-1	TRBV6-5	CASRNRGPDTEAFF	TGTGCCAGCAGAAATAGGGGGCCCGACACTGAAGCTTTCTTT
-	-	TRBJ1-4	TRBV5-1	CASSSEAQGSTNEKLFF	TGCGCCAGCAGCTCCGAGGCTCAGGGGAGCACTAATGAAAAACTGTTTTTT
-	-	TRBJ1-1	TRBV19	CASSIDRETEAFF	TGTGCCAGTAGTATTGACAGAGAAACTGAAGCTTTCTTT
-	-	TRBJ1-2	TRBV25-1	CASSAWGDYGYTF	TGTGCCAGCAGTGCCTGGGGGGACTATGGCTACACCTTC
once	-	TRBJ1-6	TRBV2	CASSLRERSYNSPLHF	TGTGCCAGCAGCCTGCGGGAGAGGTCCTATAATTCACCCCTCCACTTT